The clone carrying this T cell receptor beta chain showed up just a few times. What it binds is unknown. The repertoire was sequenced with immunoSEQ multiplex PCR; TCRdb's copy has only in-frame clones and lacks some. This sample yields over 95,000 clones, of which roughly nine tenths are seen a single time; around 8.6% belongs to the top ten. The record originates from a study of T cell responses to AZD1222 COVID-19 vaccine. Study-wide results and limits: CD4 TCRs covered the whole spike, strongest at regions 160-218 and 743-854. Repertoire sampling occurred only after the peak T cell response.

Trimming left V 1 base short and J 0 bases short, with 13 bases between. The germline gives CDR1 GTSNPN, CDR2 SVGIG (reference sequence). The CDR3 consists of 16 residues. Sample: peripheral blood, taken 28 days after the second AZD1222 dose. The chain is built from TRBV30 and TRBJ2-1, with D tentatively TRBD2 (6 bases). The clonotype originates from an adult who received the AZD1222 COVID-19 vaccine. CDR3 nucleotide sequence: TGTGCCTGGAGTGGCCAGACTAGTAGCTCCTACAATGAGCAGTTCTTC. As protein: CAWSGQTSSSYNEQFF.